This T cell receptor beta chain was captured by sequencing in a study of blood T cell repertoires in COVID-19. The protocol was immunoSEQ multiplex PCR, while the TCRdb copy is restricted to in-frame clones and leaves out a portion. This table holds about 300,000 clones, around nine tenths found once. The TCR comes from a woman aged 25 to 39 who had recovered from COVID-19. The sequencing input was PBMCs or T cells enriched from blood (not recorded which).

As DNA, the CDR3 is TGTGCCAGCAGTCTCGGCAGGGAGGATGGGAACTATGGCTACACCTTC. This gives the protein CASSLGREDGNYGYTF. V and J are TRBV5-4 and TRBJ1-2, with D tentatively TRBD1 (5 bases). The CDR3 contains 16 residues. Per germline, CDR1 SGHNT and CDR2 YYREEE (reference sequence). V was shortened by 5 bases and J by 2 bases, with 19 bases between the two germline ends.